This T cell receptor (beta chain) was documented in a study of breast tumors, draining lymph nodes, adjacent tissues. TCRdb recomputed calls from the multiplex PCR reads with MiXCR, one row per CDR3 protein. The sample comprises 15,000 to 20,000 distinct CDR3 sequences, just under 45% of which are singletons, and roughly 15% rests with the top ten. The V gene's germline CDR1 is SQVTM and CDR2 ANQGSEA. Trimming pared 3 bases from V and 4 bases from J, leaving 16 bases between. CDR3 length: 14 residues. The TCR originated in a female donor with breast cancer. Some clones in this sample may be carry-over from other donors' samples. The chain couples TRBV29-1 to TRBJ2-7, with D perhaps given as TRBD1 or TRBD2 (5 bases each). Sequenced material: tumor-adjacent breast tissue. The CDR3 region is CSVEGPDTGYEQYF. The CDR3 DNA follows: TGCAGCGTTGAGGGACCTGACACCGGTTACGAGCAGTACTTC.